This passage covers 26 T cell receptor beta chains from one sample sequenced in a study of tumor-infiltrating lymphocytes in oesophageal squamous cell carcinoma. TCRdb redid the calling of the PCR reads with MiXCR, one entry per CDR3 protein. The sample carries around 13,000 distinct CDR3 sequences, approximately 52% recorded once. Sequencing was performed on esophageal tumor tissue. All receptors derive from a female donor with esophageal squamous cell carcinoma.

This clonotype was found a few times. V gene TRBV15 combines with J gene TRBJ2-2; 9 bases fit TRBD1. V lost 4 bases, J lost 7 bases, and 10 bases stayed unmatched. The CDR3 length is 16 residues. Germline CDR1 LNHNV, CDR2 YYDKDF (reference sequence). CDR3 sequence reads: CATSISGTGMVGELFF. CDR3 bases: TGTGCCACCAGCATTTCCGGGACAGGGATGGTCGGGGAGCTGTTTTTT.

This clonotype was detected a few times. Sequence at one end of the junction differs from germline and may be a read error. The chain has TRBV7-3 and TRBJ2-4; D may be TRBD1 (6 bases). Germline CDR1 is SGHTA and CDR2 is FQGTGA. The CDR3 extends over 13 amino acids. DNA of the CDR3: TGTGCCAGCAGCTTGGGGGCCAATTCACCCCTCCACTTC. Translating it yields CASSLGANSPLHF.

The chain links TRBV24-1 to TRBJ2-7; 15 bases match TRBD2. TRBJ2-1 explains the end of the DNA better; the J call may be wrong. The CDR3 contains 20 residues. The germline V gene encodes CDR1 KGHDR and CDR2 SFDVKD. The CDR3 coding sequence is TGTGCCACCAGTGATTCGTTCCCGGGACTAGCGGGGGGCTCCTACAATGAGCAGTTCTTC. Protein sequence: CATSDSFPGLAGGSYNEQFF.

The chain combines TRBV7-3 with TRBJ2-3; D ambiguous. Germline V gene data show CDR1 as SGHTA and CDR2 as FQGTGA. This CDR3 comprises 15 residues. V was shortened by 0 bases and J by 2 bases, with 9 bases between the two germline ends. CDR3 residues: CASSLTGSDTDTQYF. The CDR3 DNA follows: TGTGCCAGCAGCTTAACGGGCTCAGACACAGATACGCAGTATTTT.

This clonotype came up a few times. Just one base apart from a much larger clone, this may be a read error. The J gene is TRBJ2-5, the V gene TRBV10-2; D possibly corresponds to TRBD1 (6 bases). With the DNA end fitting TRBJ2-1 better, the J assignment may be wrong. Germline V gene data show CDR1 as WSHSY and CDR2 as SAAADI. The CDR3 has 14 amino acids. In nucleotides, the CDR3 is TGCGCCAGCAGGGAGGACAGAACATCGTACGAGCAGTTCTTC. This sequence encodes CASREDRTSYEQFF.

A note on this clonotype: The conserved closing phenylalanine or tryptophan is absent in this CDR3, likely reflecting a read error. Because the CDR3's place on the DNA is in doubt, the DNA is left out and the CDR3 is given as listed by TCRdb. The chain carries TRBV7-2 and TRBJ2-3; the D call in the table, TRBD2, was not verified against the DNA. The CDR3 spans 19 amino acids, including both terminal residues. Germline CDR1 is SGHTA and CDR2 is FQGNSA. CDR3 residues: CASSLGGTHLPSYEQYFGP.

Details on this clonotype: An end of the junction differs from the germline gene, which may be a read error. The chain has TRBV6-6 and TRBJ2-4; D gene uncertain. The germline gives CDR1 MNHNY, CDR2 SVGAGI (reference sequence). The CDR3 runs 12 residues. The CDR3 DNA reads TGTGCCAGCAGTATGGATAATTCACCCCTCCACTTC. Translation: CASSMDNSPLHF.

The chain uses TRBV7-6 and TRBJ2-1; D remains unclear. The DNA end is more similar to TRBJ2-7, so the J call may be wrong. The CDR3 loop spans 12 amino acids. Germline CDR1 SGHVS, CDR2 FNYEAQ. CDR3: CASSTSNYEQYF. CDR3 coding DNA: TGTGCCAGCAGCACATCAAACTACGAGCAGTACTTC.

The chain uses TRBV28 and TRBJ1-5; D not certain. V shed 3 bases and J shed 2 bases, with 8 bases lying between them. This CDR3 has 14 residues. Germline CDR1 is MDHEN and CDR2 is SYDVKM. The CDR3 sequence is CASSLWAGNQPQHF. CDR3 coding DNA: TGTGCCAGCAGTTTGTGGGCTGGCAATCAGCCCCAGCATTTT.

This clonotype qualifies as large (0.1 to 1%). The CDR3 protein is CASSHTGFDGYTF. CDR3 bases: TGTGCCAGCAGCCACACAGGGTTCGATGGCTACACCTTC. The gene calls are TRBV7-3 and TRBJ1-2; D may be TRBD1 (6 bases). Trimming left V 5 bases short and J 6 bases short, with 13 bases between. CDR1 and CDR2 from the germline V gene are SGHTA and FQGTGA. This CDR3 region has 13 residues. Filled out from reference TRBV7-3 and TRBJ1-2, the complete variable domain reads GAGVSQTPSNKVTEKGKYVELRCDPISGHTALYWYRQSLGQGPEFLIYFQGTGAADDSGLPNDRFFAVRPEGSVSTLKIQRTERGDSAVYLCASSHTGFDGYTFGSGTRLTVV.

The chain is built from TRBV6-1 and TRBJ2-5; D might be TRBD1 or TRBD2, each matching 5 bases. Per germline, CDR1 MNHNS and CDR2 SASEGT. V lost 7 bases and J lost 5, with 14 bases in between. CDR3 length equals 13 residues. In DNA form, the CDR3 reads TGTGCCAGCAACATCGGGTGGGGGGAGACCCAGTACTTC. Translating gives CASNIGWGETQYF.

The chain links TRBV6-1 to TRBJ2-2, with 8 bases fitting TRBD2. Germline V gene data show CDR1 as MNHNS and CDR2 as SASEGT. This CDR3 has 16 amino acids. V was clipped by 7 bases and J by 6 bases; unmatched bases: 13. CDR3 protein: CASTIESGLGSGELFF. The CDR3 region has the DNA TGTGCCAGCACCATCGAGTCGGGACTAGGTTCCGGGGAGCTGTTTTTT.

This clonotype is classed as medium-sized (0.01 to 0.1%). The chain has TRBV7-9 and TRBJ2-1, with unresolved D. Trimming removed 3 bases at V and 6 bases at J, with 15 bases between. The CDR3 consists of 15 residues. Germline V gives CDR1 SEHNR, CDR2 FQNEAQ (reference sequence). The CDR3 sequence: CASSFSSTLSNEQFF. The DNA of the CDR3 is TGTGCCAGCAGCTTTTCGAGCACCCTGAGCAATGAGCAGTTCTTC.

This chain uses TRBV6-2 or TRBV6-3 with TRBJ2-1, with 10 bases that match TRBD2. V lost 4 bases and J lost 0; bases outside the gene matches: 6. The germline gives CDR1 MNHEY, CDR2 SVGEGT. The CDR3 has 17 residues. CDR3 sequence reads: CASSSPSSGSSYNEQFF. The DNA of the CDR3 is TGTGCCAGCAGTTCGCCCTCTAGCGGGAGCTCCTACAATGAGCAGTTCTTC.

This chain links TRBV6-6 with TRBJ2-3; 13 positions agree with TRBD2. The DNA end favors TRBJ2-1, so the J call may be wrong. The CDR3 sequence is 15 residues long. Germline CDR1 reads MNHNY; CDR2 reads SVGAGI (reference sequence). This chain's CDR3 is CASSQPGLAGLEQFF. DNA for the CDR3: TGTGCCAGCAGTCAACCGGGACTAGCGGGACTCGAGCAGTTCTTC.

This clonotype occurred many times. This may be a read error, as it is one base from a much larger clone. CDR3 in DNA: TGTGCCAGCAGCCTACAGGGGACACTTAACCGGGGGCAGTTCTTC. Its protein is CASSLQGTLNRGQFF. The chain has TRBV7-9 and TRBJ2-1; TRBD1 agrees at 7 bases. The germline V gene encodes CDR1 SEHNR and CDR2 FQNEAQ (reference sequence). V shed 5 bases and J 12 bases; nucleotides not matched to a gene: 16. This CDR3 is built from 15 residues.

The chain carries TRBV7-6 and TRBJ2-1; TRBD2 agrees at 8 bases. The CDR3 has 18 residues. Germline CDR1 and CDR2: SGHVS and FNYEAQ. J gave up 0 bases and V 3 bases, and 10 bases lay outside the gene matches. The CDR3 loop reads CASSLGRTSRSSYNEQFF. The CDR3 bases are TGTGCCAGCAGCTTGGGTCGGACTAGCAGAAGCTCCTACAATGAGCAGTTCTTC.

The rearrangement links TRBV10-3 to TRBJ2-2; TRBD1 might be the D (5 bases). Germline CDR1 and CDR2: ENHRY and SYGVKD. The germline V and J ends were trimmed by 6 bases and 0 bases, with 14 bases remaining between them. This CDR3 region has 16 residues. In nucleotides, the CDR3 is TGTGCCATCAGCCCCCTCCAGGGTACGAACACCGGGGAGCTGTTTTTT. Translation gives CAISPLQGTNTGELFF.

This clonotype was recorded many times. This clone may be a read error of a much larger clone one base away. V usage is TRBV7-6 and J usage is TRBJ2-7; D is uncertain. Germline CDR1 is SGHVS and CDR2 is FNYEAQ. V dropped 5 bases and J dropped 7 bases, with 24 bases sitting between them. This CDR3 region has 16 residues. CDR3 protein: CASSPKQNSIYNEQYF. The CDR3 coding sequence is TGTGCCAGCAGCCCAAAACAGAATAGCATTTACAATGAGCAGTACTTC.

The CDR3 here is CASSWTDNNSPLHF. CDR3 nucleotide sequence: TGTGCCAGCAGCTGGACGGACAATAATTCACCCCTCCACTTT. J is TRBJ1-6 and V is TRBV11-2, with D possibly matching TRBD1 (5 bases). The length of the CDR3 is 14 residues. Trimming took 4 bases from V and 5 from J, leaving 9 bases between them. Per germline, CDR1 SGHAT and CDR2 FQNNGV.

This rearrangement joins TRBV27 to TRBJ2-1, with a tentative D call TRBD2 (6 bases). The J call may be mistaken, given a closer DNA end match to TRBJ2-7. Per the germline V gene, CDR1 is MNHEY and CDR2 is SMNVEV (reference sequence). There are 14 residues in the CDR3. The CDR3 is CASSSAGPLYEQYF. DNA of the CDR3: TGTGCCAGCAGTTCCGCGGGACCTCTCTACGAGCAGTACTTC.

The chain is built from TRBV27 and TRBJ2-1; 9 bases fit TRBD2. The CDR3 consists of 15 residues. Unmatched junction bases numbered 4, after V lost 5 bases and J lost 2 bases. Germline V lookup: CDR1 MNHEY, CDR2 SMNVEV (reference sequence). CDR3 sequence reads: CASSPLAGTYNEQFF. The CDR3 nucleotides read TGTGCCAGCAGTCCACTAGCGGGCACCTACAATGAGCAGTTCTTC.

This clonotype was detected a few times. V usage is TRBV11-2 and J usage is TRBJ2-5; the D is unclear. The better agreement between TRBJ2-7 and the DNA end casts doubt on the J call. CDR1 is SGHAT, CDR2 FQNNGV, per germline. The CDR3 is made up of 15 amino acids. The CDR3 sequence is CASSLFRIGFYEQYF. CDR3 DNA sequence: TGTGCCAGCAGCTTATTTCGTATTGGTTTCTACGAGCAGTACTTC.

In its sample, this clonotype was seen many times. The rearrangement uses TRBV7-8 and TRBJ2-5; either TRBD1 or TRBD2 may supply D (5 bases each). The ends were cut back, 5 bases at V and 5 bases at J, with 15 bases in the middle. This CDR3 is built from 14 residues. Germline V gene sequence: CDR1 SGHVS, CDR2 FQNEAQ. The CDR3 is CASSPGTGRETQYF. The CDR3 bases are TGTGCCAGCAGCCCCGGGACCGGAAGGGAGACCCAGTACTTC.

In the case of this clonotype: Here the CDR3 omits its conserved ending phenylalanine or tryptophan, so a read error is the likely source. No DNA is shown, since the ends of the CDR3 on it are uncertain; the CDR3 is the one TCRdb lists. The chain is built from TRBV6-5 and TRBJ2-3; the listed D gene, TRBD2, was not tested against the DNA. Looked up from germline, CDR1 is MNHEY and CDR2 is SVGAGI. The CDR3 is 16 residues long, counting both termini. The CDR3 loop is CASSSQTANYGYTFGS.

This chain joins TRBV7-2 and TRBJ2-2, with D tentatively TRBD2 (6 bases). V was shortened by 1 base and J by 6 bases, with 12 bases between the two germline ends. This CDR3 region has 15 residues. CDR1 is SGHTA and CDR2 is FQGNSA in the germline V gene. The CDR3 DNA follows: TGTGCCAGCAGCTTAGGAAATAGCGGTGCCGGGGAGCTGTTTTTT. This sequence encodes CASSLGNSGAGELFF.